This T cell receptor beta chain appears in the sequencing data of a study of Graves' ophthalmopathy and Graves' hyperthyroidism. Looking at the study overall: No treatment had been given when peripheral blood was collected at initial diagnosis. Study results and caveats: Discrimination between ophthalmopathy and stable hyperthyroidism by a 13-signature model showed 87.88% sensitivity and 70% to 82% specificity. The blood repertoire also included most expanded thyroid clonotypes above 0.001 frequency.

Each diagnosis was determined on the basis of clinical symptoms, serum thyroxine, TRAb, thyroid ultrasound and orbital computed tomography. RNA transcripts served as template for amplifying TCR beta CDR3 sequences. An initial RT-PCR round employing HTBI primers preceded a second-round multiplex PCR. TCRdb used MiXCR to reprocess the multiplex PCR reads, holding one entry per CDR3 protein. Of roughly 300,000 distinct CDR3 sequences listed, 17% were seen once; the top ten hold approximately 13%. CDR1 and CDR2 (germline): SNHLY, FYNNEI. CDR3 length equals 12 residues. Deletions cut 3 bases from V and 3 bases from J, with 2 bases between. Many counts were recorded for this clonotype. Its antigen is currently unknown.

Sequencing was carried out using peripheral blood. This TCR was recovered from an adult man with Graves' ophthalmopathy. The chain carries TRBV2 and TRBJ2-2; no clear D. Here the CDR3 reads CASSDYTGELFF. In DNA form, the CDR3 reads TGTGCCAGCAGTGACTACACCGGGGAGCTGTTTTTT.